Listed below are T cell receptor beta chains from one sample, sequenced in a study of spatial heterogeneity in lung cancer. TCRdb fed the 5' RACE reads into MiXCR, producing one record per CDR3 protein. The sample shows around 44,000 distinct CDR3 sequences, 10% to 13% of them seen only once. The source material was PBMCs, sampled at follow-up. Receptor source: a female donor with early-stage non-small cell lung cancer. Each CDR3 is given with its conserved first and last residue. Fields, in order: clone size, V gene, D gene, J gene, CDR3 DNA, CDR3 protein. D genes are given only for firm matches. Clone size is stated in some rows and not others, as once, few, many or a class when expanded.

many	TRBV5-1	TRBD1	TRBJ1-1	TGCGCCAGCAGCTCGGACAGGGGGATGGCTGAAGCTTTCTTT	CASSSDRGMAEAFF
many	TRBV5-1	TRBD2	TRBJ2-5	TGCGCCAGCAGCTGGATGAAGCGGGGGGGCCAAGAGACCCAGTACTTC	CASSWMKRGGQETQYF
many	TRBV20-1	TRBD2	TRBJ2-2	TGCAGTGCTAGGTCGACTAGCGACACCGGGGAGCTGTTTTTT	CSARSTSDTGELFF
many	TRBV6-1	-	TRBJ2-1	TGTGCCAGCAGTGAAGTAACCGAGCAGTTCTTC	CASSEVTEQFF
-	TRBV6-1	-	TRBJ2-2	TGTGCCAGCAGGAAAAGGGGAAACGGGGAGCTGTTTTTT	CASRKRGNGELFF
many	TRBV7-2	-	TRBJ2-5	TGTGCCAGCGGGCGGGACGGGCCTGAGACCCAGTACTTC	CASGRDGPETQYF
few	TRBV2	TRBD1	TRBJ2-7	TGTGCCAGCAGGGACAGGACCTACGAGCAGTACTTC	CASRDRTYEQYF
-	TRBV25-1	-	TRBJ1-1	TGTGCCAGCAGTCGGGTAAGGGGTGAAGCTTTCTTT	CASSRVRGEAFF
many	TRBV4-1	-	TRBJ2-7	TGCGCCAGCAGCCAAGGACAGTTCTCCTACGAGCAGTACTTC	CASSQGQFSYEQYF
-	TRBV10-3	-	TRBJ2-5	TGTGCCATCAGCAGGAGTCTAGCAGTGGACGGGGAGACCCAGTACTTC	CAISRSLAVDGETQYF
many	TRBV10-3	-	TRBJ1-1	TGTGCCATCAGTGACGGAGCCGCTGAAGCTTTCTTT	CAISDGAAEAFF
few	TRBV20-1	-	TRBJ2-7	TGCAGCCGGGCTAGCCGCCACGAGCAGTACTTC	CSRASRHEQYF
many	TRBV2	-	TRBJ2-1	TGTGCCAGCAGGGAACTAGCGCTACAGGGGGATGAGCAGTTCTTC	CASRELALQGDEQFF
many	TRBV7-2	TRBD2	TRBJ2-3	TGTGCCAGCAGCTTAAGGCTGCTAGCGGGTGGGGATACGCAGTATTTT	CASSLRLLAGGDTQYF
-	TRBV20-1	-	TRBJ1-2	TGCAGTGCTAGTGCTACAGGACTTAACTATGGCTACACCTTC	CSASATGLNYGYTF
few	TRBV30	TRBD1	TRBJ1-1	TGTGCTGATAACCCGGGACAGGGAGACACTGAAGCTTTCTTT	CADNPGQGDTEAFF
many	TRBV5-1	TRBD1	TRBJ1-1	TGCGCCAGCAGCCCAGGGGGCACTGAAGCTTTCTTT	CASSPGGTEAFF
many	TRBV6-4	TRBD1	TRBJ2-3	TGTGCCAGCAGTGAGCACGGGACAGGGGGCTCAGATACGCAGTATTTT	CASSEHGTGGSDTQYF
medium-sized	TRBV12-3/TRBV12-4	-	TRBJ1-5	TGTGCCAGCAGCCCTAAGGGAATAGGCAATCAGCCCCAGCATTTT	CASSPKGIGNQPQHF
few	TRBV30	-	TRBJ1-1	TGTGCCTGGAGTTCGGGACTCACGAACACTGAAGCTTTCTTT	CAWSSGLTNTEAFF
few	TRBV7-3	-	TRBJ2-1	TGTGCCAGCAGCTTACAACCGGATTCCTACAATGAGCAGTTCTTC	CASSLQPDSYNEQFF
few	TRBV28	-	TRBJ2-6	TGTGCCAGCAGGGTGCGGCAGGGGTCACCCGGGGCCAACGTCCTGACTTTC	CASRVRQGSPGANVLTF
many	TRBV7-8	TRBD1	TRBJ2-2	TGTGCCGGATTAACGCCAGGGGGCCGGGACACCGGGGAGCTGTTTTTT	CAGLTPGGRDTGELFF
many	TRBV10-3	-	TRBJ1-2	TGTGCCATCAGTGAGTCGGGCGAAGCCTATGGCTACACCTTC	CAISESGEAYGYTF
many	TRBV2	-	TRBJ2-6	TGTGCCAGCACCCCCGGACAGAACTACTCTGGGGCCAACGTCCTGACTTTC	CASTPGQNYSGANVLTF
many	TRBV5-4	-	TRBJ2-7	TGTGCCAGCAGCCCAGACCCCCAACGGGCCAGGTTAATAGTCTTC	CASSPDPQRARLIVF
-	TRBV4-1	-	TRBJ2-1	TGCGCCAGCAGCCAAGATGTATCCTACAATGAGCAGTTCTTC	CASSQDVSYNEQFF
few	TRBV2	-	TRBJ2-7	TGTGCCAGCAGCCGAAACAGGGGGGGGAACGAGCAGTACTTC	CASSRNRGGNEQYF